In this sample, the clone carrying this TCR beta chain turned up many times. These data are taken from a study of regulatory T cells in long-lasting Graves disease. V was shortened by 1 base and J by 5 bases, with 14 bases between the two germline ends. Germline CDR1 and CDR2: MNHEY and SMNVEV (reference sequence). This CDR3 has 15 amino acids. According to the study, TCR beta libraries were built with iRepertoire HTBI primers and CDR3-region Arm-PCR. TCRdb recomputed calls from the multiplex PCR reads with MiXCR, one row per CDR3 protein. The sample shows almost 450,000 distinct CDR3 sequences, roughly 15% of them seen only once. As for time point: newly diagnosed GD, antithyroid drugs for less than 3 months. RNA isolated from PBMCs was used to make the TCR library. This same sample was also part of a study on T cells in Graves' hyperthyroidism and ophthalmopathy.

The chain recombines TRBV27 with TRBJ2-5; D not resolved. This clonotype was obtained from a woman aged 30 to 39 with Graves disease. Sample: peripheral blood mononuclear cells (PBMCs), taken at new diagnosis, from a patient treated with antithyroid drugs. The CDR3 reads CASSLYLVARETQYF. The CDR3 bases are TGTGCCAGCAGTTTATACCTAGTCGCCAGGGAGACCCAGTACTTC.